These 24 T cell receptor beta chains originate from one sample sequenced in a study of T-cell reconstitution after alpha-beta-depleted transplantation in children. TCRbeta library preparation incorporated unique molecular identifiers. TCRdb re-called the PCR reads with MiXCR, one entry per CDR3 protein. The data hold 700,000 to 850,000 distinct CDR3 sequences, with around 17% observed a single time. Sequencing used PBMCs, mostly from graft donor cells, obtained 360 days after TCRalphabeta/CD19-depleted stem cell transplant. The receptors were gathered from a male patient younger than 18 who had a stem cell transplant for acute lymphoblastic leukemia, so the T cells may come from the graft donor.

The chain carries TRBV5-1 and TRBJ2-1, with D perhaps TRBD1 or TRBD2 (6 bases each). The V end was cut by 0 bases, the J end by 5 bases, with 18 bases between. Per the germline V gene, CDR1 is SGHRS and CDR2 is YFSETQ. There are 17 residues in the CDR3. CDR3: CASSLGPRPGANNEQFF. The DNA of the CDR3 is TGCGCCAGCAGCTTGGGGCCCAGACCGGGGGCTAACAATGAGCAGTTCTTC.

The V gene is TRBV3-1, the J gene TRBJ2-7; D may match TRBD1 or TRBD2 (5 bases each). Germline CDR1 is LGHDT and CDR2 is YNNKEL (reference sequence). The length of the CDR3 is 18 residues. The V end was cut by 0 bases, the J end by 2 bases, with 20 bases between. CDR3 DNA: TGTGCCAGCAGCCAAGATATACCGGGACGCCCCACTCCCTACGAGCAGTACTTC. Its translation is CASSQDIPGRPTPYEQYF.

The CDR3 region has the DNA TGTGCCAGCAGCAGCGTACGGGAGGGAGATACGCAGTATTTT. It is translated as CASSSVREGDTQYF. The rearrangement uses TRBV7-9 and TRBJ2-3, with TRBD2 identical over 8 bases. CDR3 size: 14 residues. Per the germline V gene, CDR1 is SEHNR and CDR2 is FQNEAQ (reference sequence). J was trimmed by 5 bases and V by 5 bases; bases with no gene match: 6. Variable domain in full (rest from reference TRBV7-9 and TRBJ2-3): DTGVSQNPRHKITKRGQNVTFRCDPISEHNRLYWYRQTLGQGPEFLTYFQNEAQLEKSRLLSDRFSAERPKGSFSTLEIQRTEQGDSAMYLCASSSVREGDTQYFGPGTRLTVL.

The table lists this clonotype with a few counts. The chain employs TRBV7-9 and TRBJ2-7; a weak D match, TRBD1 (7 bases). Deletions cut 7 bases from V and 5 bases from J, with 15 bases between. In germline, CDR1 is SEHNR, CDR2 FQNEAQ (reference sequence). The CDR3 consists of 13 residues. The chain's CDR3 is CASTLGGGDEQYF. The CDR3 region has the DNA TGTGCCAGCACCCTAGGGGGCGGGGACGAGCAGTACTTC.

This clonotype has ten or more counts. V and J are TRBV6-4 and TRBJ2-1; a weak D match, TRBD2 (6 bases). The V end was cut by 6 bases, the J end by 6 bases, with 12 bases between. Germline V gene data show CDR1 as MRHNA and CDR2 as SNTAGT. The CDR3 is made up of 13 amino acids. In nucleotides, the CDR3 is TGTGCCAGCAGGCGCGGGGTTCCCAATGAGCAGTTCTTC. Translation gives CASRRGVPNEQFF.

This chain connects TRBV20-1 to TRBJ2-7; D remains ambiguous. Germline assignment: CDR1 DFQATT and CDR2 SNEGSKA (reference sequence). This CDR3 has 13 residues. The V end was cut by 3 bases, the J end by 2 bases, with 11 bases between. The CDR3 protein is CSASPPATYEQYF. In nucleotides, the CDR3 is TGCAGTGCTAGCCCTCCAGCGACCTACGAGCAGTACTTC.

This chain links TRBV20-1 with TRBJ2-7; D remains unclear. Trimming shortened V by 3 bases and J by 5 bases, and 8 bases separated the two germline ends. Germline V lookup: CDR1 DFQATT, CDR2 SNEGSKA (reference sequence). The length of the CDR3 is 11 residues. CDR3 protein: CSASRLDEQYF. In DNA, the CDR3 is TGCAGTGCTAGTCGACTCGACGAGCAGTACTTC.

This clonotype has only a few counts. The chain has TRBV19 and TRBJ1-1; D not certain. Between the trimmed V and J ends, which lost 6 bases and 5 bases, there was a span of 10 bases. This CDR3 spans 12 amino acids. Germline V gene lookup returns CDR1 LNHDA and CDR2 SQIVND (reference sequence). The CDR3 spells CASSRRWTEAFF. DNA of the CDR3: TGTGCCAGTAGCCGACGGTGGACTGAAGCTTTCTTT. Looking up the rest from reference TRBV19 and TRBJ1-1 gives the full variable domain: DGGITQSPKYLFRKEGQNVTLSCEQNLNHDAMYWYRQDPGQGLRLIYYSQIVNDFQKGDIAEGYSVSREKKESFPLTVTSAQKNPTAFYLCASSRRWTEAFFGQGTRLTVV.

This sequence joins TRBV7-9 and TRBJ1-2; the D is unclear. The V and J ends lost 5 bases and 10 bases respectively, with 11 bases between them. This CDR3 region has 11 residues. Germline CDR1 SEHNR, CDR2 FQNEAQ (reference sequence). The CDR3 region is CASSPDGVYTF. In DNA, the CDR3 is TGTGCCAGCAGCCCTGACGGGGTCTACACCTTC.

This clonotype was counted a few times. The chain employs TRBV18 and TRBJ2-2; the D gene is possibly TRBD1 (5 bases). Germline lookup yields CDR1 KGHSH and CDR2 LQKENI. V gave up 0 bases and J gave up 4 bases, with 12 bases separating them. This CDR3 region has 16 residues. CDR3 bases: TGTGCCAGCTCACCACCGGTCAGGGCAGGCACCGGGGAGCTGTTTTTT. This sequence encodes CASSPPVRAGTGELFF.

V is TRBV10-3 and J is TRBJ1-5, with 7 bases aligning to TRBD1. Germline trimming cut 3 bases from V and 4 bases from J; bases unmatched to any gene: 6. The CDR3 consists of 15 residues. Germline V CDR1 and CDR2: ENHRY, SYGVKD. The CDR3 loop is CAISDSDRLNQPQHF. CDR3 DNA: TGTGCCATCAGTGATTCGGACAGGCTTAATCAGCCCCAGCATTTT.

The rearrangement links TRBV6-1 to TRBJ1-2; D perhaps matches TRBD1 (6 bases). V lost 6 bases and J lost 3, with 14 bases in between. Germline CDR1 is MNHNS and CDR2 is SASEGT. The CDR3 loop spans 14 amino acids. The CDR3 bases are TGTGCCAGCAGGAGCACAGGGACCCACTATGGCTACACCTTC. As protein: CASRSTGTHYGYTF.

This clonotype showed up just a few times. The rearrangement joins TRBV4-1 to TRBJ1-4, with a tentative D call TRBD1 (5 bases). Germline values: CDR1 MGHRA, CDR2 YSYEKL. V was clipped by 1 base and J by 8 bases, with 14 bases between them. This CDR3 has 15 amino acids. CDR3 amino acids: CASSQGIQRDEKLFF. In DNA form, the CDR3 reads TGCGCCAGCAGCCAAGGGATTCAGCGGGACGAAAAACTGTTTTTT.

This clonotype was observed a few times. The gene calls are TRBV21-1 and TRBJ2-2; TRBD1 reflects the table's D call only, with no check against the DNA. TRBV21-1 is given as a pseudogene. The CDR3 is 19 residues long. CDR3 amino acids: CASSKAKCVQGRSTGELFF. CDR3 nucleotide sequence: TGTGCCAGCAGCAAAGCGAAGTGCGTACAGGGGCGAAGTACCGGGGAGCTGTTTTTT.

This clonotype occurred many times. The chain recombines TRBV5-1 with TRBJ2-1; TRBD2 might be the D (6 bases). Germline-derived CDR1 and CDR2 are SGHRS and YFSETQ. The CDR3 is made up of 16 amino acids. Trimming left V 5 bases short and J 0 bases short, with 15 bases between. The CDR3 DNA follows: TGCGCCAGCAGGGCCCTAGCGTTTAGCTCCTACAATGAGCAGTTCTTC. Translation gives CASRALAFSSYNEQFF.

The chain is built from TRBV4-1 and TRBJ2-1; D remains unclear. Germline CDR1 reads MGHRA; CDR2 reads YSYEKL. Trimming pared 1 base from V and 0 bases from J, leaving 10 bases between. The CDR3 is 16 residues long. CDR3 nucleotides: TGCGCCAGCAGCCAAGGAGACACCGACTCCTACAATGAGCAGTTCTTC. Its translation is CASSQGDTDSYNEQFF.

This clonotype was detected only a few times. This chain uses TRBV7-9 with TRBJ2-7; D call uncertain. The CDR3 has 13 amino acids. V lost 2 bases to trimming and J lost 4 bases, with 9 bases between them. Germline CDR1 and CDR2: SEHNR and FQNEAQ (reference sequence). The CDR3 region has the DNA TGTGCCAGCAGCTTACCGGGTGAATACGAGCAGTACTTC. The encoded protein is CASSLPGEYEQYF. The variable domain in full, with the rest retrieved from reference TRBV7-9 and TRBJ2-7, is DTGVSQNPRHKITKRGQNVTFRCDPISEHNRLYWYRQTLGQGPEFLTYFQNEAQLEKSRLLSDRFSAERPKGSFSTLEIQRTEQGDSAMYLCASSLPGEYEQYFGPGTRLTVT.

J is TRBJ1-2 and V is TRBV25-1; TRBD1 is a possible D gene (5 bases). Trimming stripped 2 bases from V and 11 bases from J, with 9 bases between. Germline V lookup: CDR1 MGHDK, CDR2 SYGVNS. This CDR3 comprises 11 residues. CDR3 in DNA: TGTGCCAGCAGTGAAGAGGGGCGATACACCTTC. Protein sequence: CASSEEGRYTF.

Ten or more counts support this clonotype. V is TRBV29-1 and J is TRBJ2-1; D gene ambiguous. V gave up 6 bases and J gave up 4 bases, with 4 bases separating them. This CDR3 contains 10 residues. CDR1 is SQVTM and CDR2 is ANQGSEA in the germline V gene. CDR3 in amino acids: CSVRYNEQFF. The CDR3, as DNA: TGCAGCGTAAGATACAATGAGCAGTTCTTC.

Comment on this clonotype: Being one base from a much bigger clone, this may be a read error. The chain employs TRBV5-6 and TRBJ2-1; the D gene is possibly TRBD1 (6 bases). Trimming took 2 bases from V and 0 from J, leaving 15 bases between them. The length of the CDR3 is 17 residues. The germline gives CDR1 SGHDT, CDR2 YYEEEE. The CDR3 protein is CASSLRSGRGSYNEQFF. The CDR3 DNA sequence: TGTGCCAGCAGCTTAAGGTCCGGCAGGGGCTCCTACAATGAGCAGTTCTTC.

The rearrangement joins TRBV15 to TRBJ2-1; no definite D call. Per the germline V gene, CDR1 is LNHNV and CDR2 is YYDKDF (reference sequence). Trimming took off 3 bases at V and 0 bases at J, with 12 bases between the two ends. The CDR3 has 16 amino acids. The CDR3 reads CATSSPTRNSYNEQFF. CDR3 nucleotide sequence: TGTGCCACCAGCAGTCCCACAAGAAACTCCTACAATGAGCAGTTCTTC.

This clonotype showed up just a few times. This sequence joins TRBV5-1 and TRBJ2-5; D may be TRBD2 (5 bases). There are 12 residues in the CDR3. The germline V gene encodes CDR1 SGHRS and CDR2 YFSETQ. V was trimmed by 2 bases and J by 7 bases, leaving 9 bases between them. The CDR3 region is CASSFEGATQYF. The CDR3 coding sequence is TGCGCCAGCAGCTTCGAGGGCGCGACCCAGTACTTC.

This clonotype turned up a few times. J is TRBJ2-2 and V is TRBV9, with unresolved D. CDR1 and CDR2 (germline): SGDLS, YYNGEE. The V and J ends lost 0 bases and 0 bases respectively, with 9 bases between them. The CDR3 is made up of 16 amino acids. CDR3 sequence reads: CASSVGVSPNTGELFF. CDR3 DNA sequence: TGTGCCAGCAGCGTAGGGGTTAGCCCGAACACCGGGGAGCTGTTTTTT.

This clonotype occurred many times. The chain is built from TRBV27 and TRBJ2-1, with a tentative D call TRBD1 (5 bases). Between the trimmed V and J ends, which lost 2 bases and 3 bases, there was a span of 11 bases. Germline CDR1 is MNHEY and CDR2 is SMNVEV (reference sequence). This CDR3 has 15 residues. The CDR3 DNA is TGTGCCAGCAGTTTAGTGGCAGGGATCTACAATGAGCAGTTCTTC. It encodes CASSLVAGIYNEQFF.